This T cell receptor (beta chain) appears in the sequencing data of a study of CD8 T cells in ankylosing spondylitis. Per the germline V gene, CDR1 is SEHNR and CDR2 is FQNEAQ (reference sequence). This CDR3 is 14 amino acids long. The ends were cut back, 4 bases at V and 7 bases at J, with 16 bases in the middle. This clonotype came up many times. What it binds is unknown. Findings of the study overall: Blood of patients with ankylosing spondylitis appeared to be characterized by a TCR beta motif of fewer than 10 highly homologous variants.

Quantitative molecular-barcoded 5'-RACE generated the TCR beta libraries. In TCRdb, the 5' RACE reads were re-called with MiXCR into one record per CDR3 protein. The sample contains 700,000 to 850,000 distinct CDR3 sequences, about 10% of which appear only once. This clonotype was obtained from a male donor with ankylosing spondylitis. Sample: blood, either unsorted or a sorted T cell fraction (not recorded which). The chain combines TRBV7-9 with TRBJ1-1; no firm D call. The CDR3 reads CASSSRARIVEAFF. CDR3 coding DNA: TGTGCCAGCAGCTCCCGGGCCAGAATAGTTGAAGCTTTCTTT.